This entry lists 31 T cell receptor beta chains sequenced from one sample in a study of T cell repertoires in aging, cancer and after chemotherapy (dated by TCRdb to between 2018 and 2020). TCR beta rearrangements were amplified from genomic DNA isolated from peripheral blood, not from sorted cells or RNA. Data came from an Illumina MiSeq. Multiplex touch-down PCR with a mixed TRB-A/B primer pool was used to amplify rearranged TRB sequences covering the V, D and J segments. TCRdb reprocessed the public reads (quality trimming at Q25 with fastp, clone calling with MiXCR) and kept in-frame beta chains. Identical CDR3 proteins give one entry, which carries the most common genes and DNA. This sample comprises thousands of distinct CDR3 sequences, around a fifth of them detected only once. The ten top clones hold roughly a quarter of the sample. The sequencing sample was made of blood. The receptors were gathered from a human donor with a solid tumor.

This clonotype counts as medium-sized (0.01 to 0.1%). This sequence joins TRBV18 and TRBJ1-6, with a tentative D call TRBD1 (5 bases). Germline V gene data show CDR1 as KGHSH and CDR2 as LQKENI. The ends were cut back, 6 bases at V and 7 bases at J, with 16 bases in the middle. The CDR3 has 15 amino acids. The CDR3 sequence is CASSQGQGLNSPLHF. The CDR3, as DNA: TGTGCCAGCTCCCAGGGTCAGGGATTAAATTCACCCCTCCACTTT.

This CDR3 reads CASSLNSAAPLHF. The CDR3, as DNA: TGTGCCAGCAGCTTAAACTCAGCCGCACCCCTCCACTTT. The V call is TRBV11-3, the J call TRBJ1-6; D is uncertain. Germline CDR1 reads SGHNT; CDR2 reads YENEEA. V dropped 2 bases and J dropped 11 bases, with 10 bases sitting between them. The length of the CDR3 is 13 residues.

By its share, this clonotype is medium-sized (0.01 to 0.1%). The gene calls are TRBV20-1 and TRBJ1-5, with TRBD1 identical over 10 bases. Germline V gives CDR1 DFQATT, CDR2 SNEGSKA (reference sequence). The CDR3 spans 17 residues. J gave up 2 bases and V 0 bases, and 7 bases lay outside the gene matches. The CDR3 loop is CSARDGTGDAGNQPQHF. The CDR3 DNA reads as TGCAGTGCTAGAGATGGGACAGGGGATGCTGGCAATCAGCCCCAGCATTTT.

By sample fraction, this clonotype is medium-sized (0.01 to 0.1%). The chain carries TRBV19 and TRBJ2-7; D might be TRBD1 (5 bases). V lost 0 bases to trimming and J lost 1 base, with 7 bases between them. The CDR3 length is 14 residues. Germline V lookup: CDR1 LNHDA, CDR2 SQIVND (reference sequence). CDR3 region: CASSIETDSYEQYF. CDR3 bases: TGTGCCAGTAGTATAGAGACAGATTCCTACGAGCAGTACTTC.

This clonotype was observed a few times. The genes are TRBV5-1 and TRBJ1-5; D unresolved. V gave up 2 bases and J gave up 0 bases, with 3 bases separating them. The germline V gene has CDR1 SGHRS and CDR2 YFSETQ. CDR3 length: 13 residues. In DNA form, the CDR3 reads TGCGCCAGCAGCTTTAATAGCAATCAGCCCCAGCATTTT. Residues: CASSFNSNQPQHF.

This clonotype is medium-sized by share. The CDR3 DNA sequence: TGCGCCAGCAGTATGGGACAGAACACTGAAGCTTTCTTT. Translated: CASSMGQNTEAFF. This sequence joins TRBV10-1 and TRBJ1-1; possibly TRBD1 for D (6 bases). The CDR3 loop spans 13 amino acids. With 5 bases removed from V and 1 base from J, the gap between germline ends came to 8 bases. Germline V gene data show CDR1 as WNHNN and CDR2 as SYGVQD (reference sequence).

Regarding this clonotype: A much more abundant neighbour one base away suggests this may be a read error. V is TRBV6-4 and J is TRBJ1-2, with D unresolved. Germline CDR1 and CDR2: MRHNA and SNTAGT. There are 14 residues in the CDR3. The CDR3 protein is CACSYSRQLYGYTF. CDR3 coding DNA: TGTGCCTGCAGTTACTCGAGGCAGCTCTATGGCTACACCTTC.

This clonotype is classed as medium-sized. The rearrangement links TRBV6-1 to TRBJ2-5; TRBD2 aligns across 12 bases. This CDR3 is 14 amino acids long. The junction had 4 bases not matched to a gene; V was cut back by 7 bases and J by 4 bases. In germline, CDR1 is MNHNS, CDR2 SASEGT. DNA of the CDR3: TGTGCCAGCAAGACTAGCGGGAGCATAGAGACCCAGTACTTC. Residues: CASKTSGSIETQYF.

By frequency in the sample, this clonotype is medium-sized. The chain is built from TRBV6-1 and TRBJ1-1, with D possibly being TRBD1 (6 bases). V lost 6 bases and J 7 bases, leaving 18 bases between the germline ends. The germline V gene encodes CDR1 MNHNS and CDR2 SASEGT. The CDR3 is 14 amino acids. The CDR3 protein is CASRGRGGVYEAFF. The CDR3 coding sequence is TGTGCCAGCAGGGGAAGGGGGGGTGTATATGAAGCTTTCTTT.

The chain is built from TRBV28 and TRBJ1-2; D might be TRBD1 (5 bases). The CDR3 is 14 amino acids. The germline CDR1 and CDR2 sequences are MDHEN and SYDVKM. V lost 2 bases and J 3 bases, leaving 10 bases between the germline ends. The CDR3 region is CASSLPGSYYGYTF. The CDR3 coding sequence is TGTGCCAGCAGTTTACCAGGGAGTTACTATGGCTACACCTTC.

In its sample, this clonotype ranks as medium-sized. As DNA, the CDR3 is TGTGCCAGCGATGAGGGAGCTGGAAACACCATATATTTT. Residues: CASDEGAGNTIYF. J is TRBJ1-3 and V is TRBV12-3 or TRBV12-4; D is ambiguous. The V gene lost 8 bases and the J gene lost 2 bases, with 10 bases spanning the gap. The CDR3 has 13 residues.

V gene TRBV7-9 combines with J gene TRBJ2-7, with D possibly TRBD1 on 5 matching bases. The length of the CDR3 is 13 residues. In germline, CDR1 is SEHNR, CDR2 FQNEAQ (reference sequence). V lost 1 base and J lost 6, with 10 bases in between. CDR3 protein: CASSLVGAPEQYF. CDR3 bases: TGTGCCAGCAGCTTAGTAGGGGCCCCCGAGCAGTACTTC.

A word on this clonotype: A much larger clone differs by one base, so this may be a read error. This chain joins TRBV7-6 and TRBJ2-5, with TRBD2 as a possible D gene (6 bases). Germline V lookup: CDR1 SGHVS, CDR2 FNYEAQ. Trimming took off 0 bases at V and 8 bases at J, with 13 bases between the two ends. The CDR3 totals 14 residues. The CDR3 DNA follows: TGTGCCAGCAGCTTAGCACGGGGGATGGATACCCAGTACTTC. Residues: CASSLARGMDTQYF.

CDR3: CASSLDGGFQETQYF. CDR3 nucleotide sequence: TGCGCCAGCAGCTTGGATGGGGGATTCCAAGAGACCCAGTACTTC. The chain recombines TRBV5-1 with TRBJ2-5; D could derive from TRBD1 or TRBD2 (5 bases each). The CDR3 extends over 15 amino acids. V was clipped by 0 bases and J by 1 base, with 10 bases between them. Germline V gene lookup returns CDR1 SGHRS and CDR2 YFSETQ. The full variable domain, its missing parts supplied by reference TRBV5-1 and TRBJ2-5, is KAGVTQTPRYLIKTRGQQVTLSCSPISGHRSVSWYQQTPGQGLQFLFEYFSETQRNKGNFPGRFSGRQFSNSRSEMNVSTLELGDSALYLCASSLDGGFQETQYFGPGTRLLVL.

This clonotype was counted a few times. The chain recombines TRBV6-4 with TRBJ2-2; tentative D call: TRBD1 (5 bases). The V end lost 6 bases, the J end lost 5 bases, and 13 bases lay between the germline ends. Germline CDR1 is MRHNA and CDR2 is SNTAGT. The CDR3 is made up of 14 amino acids. DNA of the CDR3: TGTGCCAGCAGCCTGAATCAGGGTACCGGGGAGCTGTTTTTT. Amino acids: CASSLNQGTGELFF.

The chain recombines TRBV6-1 with TRBJ1-3; D is ambiguous. The CDR3 covers 14 residues. CDR1 MNHNS and CDR2 SASEGT come from the germline V gene. The V gene lost 4 bases and the J gene lost 0 bases, with 7 bases spanning the gap. CDR3 in amino acids: CASSVGYSGNTIYF. For the CDR3, the DNA is TGTGCCAGCAGTGTGGGGTACTCTGGAAACACCATATATTTT.

This clonotype is deemed large. The chain employs TRBV7-2 and TRBJ2-3, with D tentatively TRBD2 (5 bases). CDR1 and CDR2 from the germline V gene are SGHTA and FQGNSA. This CDR3 has 15 amino acids. Trimming took 2 bases from V and 3 from J, leaving 12 bases between them. The CDR3 sequence is CASSLWLAGTDTQYF. The CDR3 bases are TGTGCCAGCAGCTTATGGCTAGCCGGGACAGATACGCAGTATTTT.

By sample fraction, this clonotype is medium-sized (0.01 to 0.1%). The chain carries TRBV7-3 and TRBJ2-7; D could derive from TRBD1 or TRBD2 (5 bases each). V was shortened by 5 bases and J by 6 bases, with 23 bases between the two germline ends. Germline CDR1 reads SGHTA; CDR2 reads FQGTGA. This CDR3 has 16 amino acids. CDR3 sequence reads: CASSPPGAGQGSEQYF. DNA of the CDR3: TGTGCCAGCAGCCCGCCCGGGGCAGGGCAAGGGAGCGAGCAGTACTTC.

This clonotype was counted a few times. This chain uses TRBV6-2 or TRBV6-3 with TRBJ1-5; D is uncertain. Germline assignment: CDR1 MNHEY and CDR2 SVGEGT. This CDR3 comprises 15 residues. Trimming left V 8 bases short and J 0 bases short, with 14 bases between. The CDR3 nucleotides read TGTGCCAGCGAAACGCCCCGGTCTAGCAATCAGCCCCAGCATTTT. Translation: CASETPRSSNQPQHF.

This clonotype is termed medium-sized (0.01 to 0.1%). The rearrangement links TRBV6-4 to TRBJ2-2, with D hard to call. Germline lookup yields CDR1 MRHNA and CDR2 SNTAGT. V was trimmed by 2 bases and J by 3 bases, leaving 4 bases between them. The length of the CDR3 is 13 residues. CDR3 amino acids: CASSDRDTGELFF. The CDR3 DNA reads TGTGCCAGCAGTGACAGGGACACCGGGGAGCTGTTTTTT.

This clonotype was seen a handful of times. The chain carries TRBV18 and TRBJ1-1, with TRBD1 as a possible D gene (5 bases). Per the germline V gene, CDR1 is KGHSH and CDR2 is LQKENI. Trimming shortened V by 1 base and J by 2 bases, and 17 bases separated the two germline ends. This CDR3 spans 17 amino acids. DNA for the CDR3: TGTGCCAGCTCACCACTCGGTCCGAGACAGCCCAACACTGAAGCTTTCTTT. This codes for CASSPLGPRQPNTEAFF.

A few counts support this clonotype. V and J are TRBV6-2 or TRBV6-3 and TRBJ2-1, with TRBD2 matching 8 bases. The CDR3 runs 14 residues. Trimming cost V 7 bases and J 5 bases; bases outside gene matches: 7. Germline V gene lookup returns CDR1 MNHEY and CDR2 SVGEGT. CDR3 residues: CASKLTSADNEQFF. Written as DNA, the CDR3 is TGTGCCAGCAAATTGACTAGCGCGGACAATGAGCAGTTCTTC.

This clonotype showed up just a few times. The chain has TRBV11-2 and TRBJ1-1; no definite D call. CDR1 is SGHAT and CDR2 is FQNNGV in the germline V gene. Trimming removed 1 base from V and 0 bases from J, with 6 bases in between. This CDR3 region has 14 residues. CDR3 loop: CASSLGSVNTEAFF. CDR3 nucleotide sequence: TGTGCCAGCAGCTTAGGATCGGTGAACACTGAAGCTTTCTTT.

DNA of the CDR3: TGTGCCAGCAGTCCGCGGGAGGCCTACAATGAGCAGTTCTTC. It specifies CASSPREAYNEQFF. The chain combines TRBV12-3 or TRBV12-4 with TRBJ2-1, with 8 positions matching TRBD2. CDR3 length: 14 residues. V trimming: 5 bases; J trimming: 2 bases; junction bases outside the gene matches: 2.

The chain carries TRBV6-2 or TRBV6-3 and TRBJ1-5; 7 positions agree with TRBD1. Germline CDR1 and CDR2: MNHEY and SVGEGT. There are 14 residues in the CDR3. In nucleotides, the CDR3 is TGTGTTAGCAGTCAATCGGGACAGAAGCAGCCCCAGCATTTT. This sequence encodes CVSSQSGQKQPQHF.

By its share, this clonotype is medium-sized (0.01 to 0.1%). V gene TRBV6-6 combines with J gene TRBJ2-5; weak D call: TRBD2 (7 bases). This CDR3 spans 13 amino acids. The germline V gene encodes CDR1 MNHNY and CDR2 SVGAGI (reference sequence). V gave up 7 bases and J gave up 2 bases, with 11 bases separating them. The CDR3 coding sequence is TGTGCCAGCACTCGGGGGGCTCAAGAGACCCAGTACTTC. This codes for CASTRGAQETQYF.

This clonotype was found a few times. The chain carries TRBV18 and TRBJ1-1; D is ambiguous. Germline assignment: CDR1 KGHSH and CDR2 LQKENI. V lost 6 bases and J 3 bases, leaving 11 bases between the germline ends. The CDR3 extends over 13 amino acids. CDR3 in amino acids: CASSSHGDTEAFF. CDR3 DNA sequence: TGTGCCAGCTCGTCTCACGGGGACACTGAAGCTTTCTTT.

This clonotype was seen more than once but under ten times. The chain carries TRBV28 and TRBJ1-1, with D perhaps matching TRBD1 (6 bases). The CDR3 is 15 amino acids. The germline CDR1 and CDR2 sequences are MDHEN and SYDVKM. The V end lost 0 bases, the J end lost 1 base, and 9 bases lay between the germline ends. CDR3 protein: CASSLWGAENTEAFF. The CDR3 coding sequence is TGTGCCAGCAGTTTATGGGGGGCCGAGAACACTGAAGCTTTCTTT.

In its sample, this clonotype was seen a few times. V usage is TRBV12-3 or TRBV12-4 and J usage is TRBJ2-3; possibly TRBD1 for D (5 bases). This CDR3 spans 15 amino acids. V was cut by 1 base and J by 1 base, with 9 bases left in between. Written as DNA, the CDR3 is TGTGCCAGCAGTTTAGTGACAGCACGCACAGATACGCAGTATTTT. Its translation: CASSLVTARTDTQYF.

In this sample, this clonotype is large. This sequence joins TRBV6-5 and TRBJ1-2; possible D gene TRBD1, 6 bases. V lost 6 bases and J lost 4, with 21 bases in between. From germline, CDR1 is MNHEY and CDR2 SVGAGI. This CDR3 spans 16 amino acids. The DNA of the CDR3 is TGTGCCAGCAGACCCCAGACAGGACCTAACTCCTATGGCTACACCTTC. Translation: CASRPQTGPNSYGYTF.

The genes are TRBV6-4 and TRBJ2-3, with 11 bases lining up with TRBD2. V lost 3 bases, J lost 4 bases, and 6 bases stayed unmatched. Germline V gene data show CDR1 as MRHNA and CDR2 as SNTAGT. The CDR3 totals 16 residues. The CDR3 region is CASSETGLAGADTQYF. In DNA form, the CDR3 reads TGTGCCAGCAGTGAAACCGGACTAGCGGGCGCAGATACGCAGTATTTT.